Below are 27 T cell receptor beta chains sequenced from a single sample in a study of blood T cell repertoires in COVID-19. Libraries were prepared by immunoSEQ multiplex PCR; TCRdb keeps only in-frame clonotypes and omits some of them. In the table there are roughly 280,000 clones, approximately 89% of which are singletons. The sample comprised PBMCs or T cells enriched from blood (not recorded which). These receptors all stem from a woman aged 60-75 years who had recovered from COVID-19.

This chain uses TRBV6-5 with TRBJ2-5; TRBD1 might be the D (5 bases). Between the trimmed V and J ends, which lost 7 bases and 1 base, there was a span of 13 bases. The length of the CDR3 is 14 residues. Germline lookup yields CDR1 MNHEY and CDR2 SVGAGI. This CDR3 is CASNRFAVQETQYF. CDR3 coding DNA: TGTGCCAGCAACAGGTTCGCAGTCCAAGAGACCCAGTACTTC.

The chain joins TRBV25-1 to TRBJ1-2; 7 nucleotides agree with TRBD1. Looked up from germline, CDR1 is MGHDK and CDR2 is SYGVNS. The length of the CDR3 is 17 residues. J lost 3 bases, V lost 5 bases, and 15 bases had no gene match. CDR3 protein: CASSSGTAASRYYGYTF. CDR3 nucleotides: TGTGCCAGCAGTTCCGGGACAGCCGCGTCGCGGTACTATGGCTACACCTTC.

The gene calls are TRBV28 and TRBJ2-1; possible D gene TRBD1, 5 bases. The germline gives CDR1 MDHEN, CDR2 SYDVKM. The CDR3 covers 14 residues. V was shortened by 7 bases and J by 0 bases, with 10 bases between the two germline ends. The CDR3: CASILQGSYNEQFF. CDR3 DNA: TGTGCCAGCATCCTCCAGGGCTCCTACAATGAGCAGTTCTTC. The variable domain in full, with the rest retrieved from reference TRBV28 and TRBJ2-1, is DVKVTQSSRYLVKRTGEKVFLECVQDMDHENMFWYRQDPGLGLRLIYFSYDVKMKEKGDIPEGYSVSREKKERFSLILESASTNQTSMYLCASILQGSYNEQFFGPGTRLTVL.

This chain connects TRBV29-1 to TRBJ1-5; the match to TRBD1 covers 9 bases. With 6 bases clipped from V and 7 bases from J, the junction kept 7 bases outside the gene matches. Per germline, CDR1 SQVTM and CDR2 ANQGSEA. The CDR3 has 13 amino acids. The CDR3 DNA is TGCAGCGTGTCGACAGGGGGAGGGCAGCCCCAGCATTTT. Translated, it gives CSVSTGGGQPQHF. The complete variable domain, with remaining parts taken from reference TRBV29-1 and TRBJ1-5, reads SAVISQKPSRDICQRGTSLTIQCQVDSQVTMMFWYRQQPGQSLTLIATANQGSEATYESGFVIDKFPISRPNLTFSTLTVSNMSPEDSSIYLCSVSTGGGQPQHFGDGTRLSIL.

This chain joins TRBV10-3 and TRBJ1-4; the match to TRBD1 covers 7 bases. With 6 bases clipped from V and 8 bases from J, the junction kept 6 bases outside the gene matches. The CDR3 totals 13 residues. Germline V CDR1 and CDR2: ENHRY, SYGVKD. The CDR3 region has the DNA TGTGCCATCAGACCGACAGGGCGGGAAAAACTGTTTTTT. Translated: CAIRPTGREKLFF.

The chain uses TRBV24-1 and TRBJ2-1; D might be TRBD2 (5 bases). There are 16 residues in the CDR3. Germline V CDR1 and CDR2: KGHDR, SFDVKD. The V end lost 7 bases, the J end lost 0 bases, and 15 bases lay between the germline ends. In nucleotides, the CDR3 is TGTGCCACCAGCGATACCGGGATGAGCTCCTACAATGAGCAGTTCTTC. Protein: CATSDTGMSSYNEQFF.

This rearrangement joins TRBV5-1 to TRBJ1-2, with D perhaps TRBD1 (5 bases). This CDR3 is built from 13 residues. V lost 4 bases to trimming and J lost 6 bases, with 13 bases between them. CDR1 SGHRS and CDR2 YFSETQ come from the germline V gene. The CDR3 loop is CASSGQGRDGYTF. The CDR3 DNA reads as TGCGCCAGCAGCGGCCAGGGCAGGGATGGCTACACCTTC.

The chain joins TRBV6-5 to TRBJ1-2; possible D gene TRBD1, 5 bases. The germline CDR1 and CDR2 sequences are MNHEY and SVGAGI. CDR3 size: 13 residues. V shed 8 bases and J shed 2 bases, with 12 bases lying between them. CDR3 DNA sequence: TGTGCCAGCTCGACAGCATCGAACTATGGCTACACCTTC. It yields the protein CASSTASNYGYTF.

The J gene is TRBJ2-3, the V gene TRBV7-2; 9 nucleotides align to TRBD2. The CDR3 covers 17 residues. Germline CDR1 SGHTA, CDR2 FQGNSA. V shed 2 bases, J shed 5 bases, and the junction held 11 bases outside the gene matches. The CDR3 bases are TGTGCCAGCAGCTTAAATGGCGGGGGGGTGGTGGGAGATACGCAGTATTTT. It yields the protein CASSLNGGGVVGDTQYF.

The sample holds one count of this clone. The chain is built from TRBV6-5 and TRBJ1-4, with D hard to call. Germline lookup yields CDR1 MNHEY and CDR2 SVGAGI. The CDR3 runs to 15 residues. V dropped 9 bases and J dropped 8 bases, with 22 bases sitting between them. The CDR3 is CASTLGGGLGEKLFF. CDR3 DNA: TGTGCCAGTACATTGGGAGGAGGGCTTGGGGAAAAACTGTTTTTT.

This chain links TRBV11-3 with TRBJ1-1, with TRBD1 matching over 8 bases. Germline V lookup: CDR1 SGHNT, CDR2 YENEEA. The CDR3 covers 14 residues. Losses at the gene ends were 5 bases for V and 4 bases for J; bases not matched to a gene: 6. The chain's CDR3 is CASSTDRVGTEAFF. In DNA, the CDR3 is TGTGCCAGCAGCACGGACAGGGTCGGCACTGAAGCTTTCTTT.

V and J are TRBV9 and TRBJ1-6; D ambiguous. The CDR3 covers 15 residues. The germline V and J ends were trimmed by 0 bases and 14 bases, with 18 bases remaining between them. The germline V gene encodes CDR1 SGDLS and CDR2 YYNGEE. CDR3 in DNA: TGTGCCAGCAGCGTAGTACAAGGGAGAAGCAACGCCCTCCACTTT. Translation gives CASSVVQGRSNALHF. The whole variable domain, remainder taken from reference TRBV9 and TRBJ1-6, is DSGVTQTPKHLITATGQRVTLRCSPRSGDLSVYWYQQSLDQGLQFLIQYYNGEERAKGNILERFSAQQFPDLHSELNLSSLELGDSALYFCASSVVQGRSNALHFGNGTRLTVT.

This clone was detected once. The genes are TRBV6-5 and TRBJ1-5; maybe TRBD1 (6 bases). The CDR3 extends over 13 amino acids. V gave up 8 bases and J gave up 1 base, with 9 bases separating them. CDR1 MNHEY and CDR2 SVGAGI come from the germline V gene. The CDR3 nucleotides read TGTGCCAGCGGCAGGGGAAGCAATCAGCCCCAGCATTTT. Its protein product is CASGRGSNQPQHF.

This chain connects TRBV19 to TRBJ1-5, with D tentatively TRBD1 (6 bases). Germline values: CDR1 LNHDA, CDR2 SQIVND (reference sequence). CDR3 length: 16 amino acids. Trimming left V 3 bases short and J 0 bases short, with 12 bases between. The CDR3 DNA follows: TGTGCCAGTAGTATTTCAGGGGTTAATAGCAATCAGCCCCAGCATTTT. This translates into CASSISGVNSNQPQHF.

This rearrangement joins TRBV12-3 or TRBV12-4 to TRBJ2-1; 7 bases fit TRBD1. V lost 5 bases, J lost 4 bases, and 2 bases stayed unmatched. CDR3 length: 13 residues. The CDR3 is CASSGQAYNEQFF. CDR3 nucleotides: TGTGCCAGCAGTGGACAGGCATACAATGAGCAGTTCTTC.

The chain employs TRBV28 and TRBJ2-7; D unclear. V dropped 6 bases and J dropped 9 bases, with 9 bases sitting between them. The CDR3 length is 10 residues. CDR1 and CDR2 from the germline V gene are MDHEN and SYDVKM. The CDR3 DNA reads TGTGCCAGCAGCCAAAATAGGCAGTACTTC. This gives the protein CASSQNRQYF.

The CDR3 sequence is CASSHGDRANIQYF. The CDR3 bases are TGTGCCAGCAGCCACGGGGACAGGGCAAACATTCAGTACTTC. The gene calls are TRBV3-1 (or the pseudogene TRBV3-2) and TRBJ2-4, with TRBD1 matching 9 bases. This CDR3 region has 14 residues. CDR1 and CDR2 (germline): LGHDT, YNNKEL (reference sequence). With 3 bases clipped from V and 6 bases from J, the junction kept 3 bases outside the gene matches.

The chain joins TRBV11-3 to TRBJ2-7; weak D call: TRBD2 (6 bases). The CDR3 has 15 residues. Per germline, CDR1 SGHNT and CDR2 YENEEA. The V end lost 5 bases, the J end lost 0 bases, and 14 bases lay between the germline ends. The CDR3 region is CASSTRDSSSYEQYF. For the CDR3, the DNA is TGTGCCAGCAGCACCCGGGACTCTAGCTCCTACGAGCAGTACTTC.

The CDR3 bases are TGTGCCAGCAGTTACCGGGGGGGGAGTGATGAGCAGTTCTTC. As protein: CASSYRGGSDEQFF. This chain uses TRBV6-5 with TRBJ2-1, with 8 bases fitting TRBD2. CDR1 is MNHEY, CDR2 SVGAGI, per germline. CDR3 length: 14 amino acids. The J segment lost 8 bases and the V segment lost 2 bases, leaving 5 bases of the junction unmatched.

CDR3: CASSRQAYQPQHF. As DNA, the CDR3 is TGTGCCAGCAGCCGTCAGGCGTATCAGCCCCAGCATTTT. V gene TRBV7-8 combines with J gene TRBJ1-5; D not certain. The CDR3 is 13 amino acids. Trimming took 5 bases from V and 5 from J, leaving 10 bases between them. CDR1 and CDR2 from the germline V gene are SGHVS and FQNEAQ.

This chain joins TRBV30 and TRBJ2-5, with D perhaps matching TRBD1 (5 bases). Germline CDR1 and CDR2: GTSNPN and SVGIG (reference sequence). The CDR3 consists of 11 residues. Deletions cut 2 bases from V and 5 bases from J, with 6 bases between. DNA for the CDR3: TGTGCCTGGAGTCCAGGGGAGACCCAGTACTTC. Encoded protein: CAWSPGETQYF.

The chain recombines TRBV18 with TRBJ1-1; weak D call: TRBD1 (6 bases). The V end lost 10 bases, the J end lost 6 bases, and 24 bases lay between the germline ends. Germline CDR1 KGHSH, CDR2 LQKENI. The CDR3 is made up of 15 amino acids. The CDR3 protein is CATYPTSKQGSEAFF. CDR3 bases: TGTGCCACCTACCCAACCTCGAAACAGGGATCTGAAGCTTTCTTT.

This chain uses TRBV18 with TRBJ1-2, with 7 bases fitting TRBD1. The CDR3 consists of 13 residues. Trimming cost V 2 bases and J 6 bases; bases outside gene matches: 3. Per germline, CDR1 KGHSH and CDR2 LQKENI. The CDR3 region has the DNA TGTGCCAGCTCACCAAACAGGGGCGATGGCTACACCTTC. Its protein is CASSPNRGDGYTF.

This CDR3 reads CATSDYSAGGTVEQFF. The CDR3 DNA reads TGTGCCACCAGTGATTATTCGGCGGGAGGGACGGTTGAGCAGTTCTTC. The V gene is TRBV24-1, the J gene TRBJ2-1; 9 bases agree with TRBD2. The CDR3 is 16 amino acids. Germline-derived CDR1 and CDR2 are KGHDR and SFDVKD. Trimming at V came to 2 bases and at J to 9 bases, leaving 10 bases not matched to a gene.

The chain recombines TRBV7-8 with TRBJ2-7; the D gene is possibly TRBD2 (6 bases). CDR3 length: 15 residues. Trimming took 5 bases from V and 2 from J, leaving 16 bases between them. Germline loops: CDR1 SGHVS, CDR2 FQNEAQ. The chain's CDR3 is CASSLFLEGAYEQYF. CDR3 bases: TGTGCCAGCAGCCTCTTTTTGGAGGGTGCCTACGAGCAGTACTTC.

The gene calls are TRBV15 and TRBJ2-1; the match to TRBD2 covers 13 bases. There are 16 residues in the CDR3. Losses at the gene ends were 3 bases for V and 4 bases for J; bases not matched to a gene: 3. CDR1 and CDR2 (germline): LNHNV, YYDKDF (reference sequence). The CDR3 DNA follows: TGTGCCACCAGCAGGGGACTAGCGGGAAGGTACAATGAGCAGTTCTTC. Protein sequence: CATSRGLAGRYNEQFF. Full variable domain (remainder filled in from reference TRBV15 and TRBJ2-1): DAMVIQNPRYQVTQFGKPVTLSCSQTLNHNVMYWYQQKSSQAPKLLFHYYDKDFNNEADTPDNFQSRRPNTSFCFLDIRSPGLGDTAMYLCATSRGLAGRYNEQFFGPGTRLTVL.

J is TRBJ1-1 and V is TRBV5-1; 8 bases align to TRBD1. J gave up 7 bases and V 4 bases, and 3 bases lay outside the gene matches. The CDR3 covers 12 residues. Per the germline V gene, CDR1 is SGHRS and CDR2 is YFSETQ. CDR3 sequence reads: CASSLDRVEAFF. In DNA, the CDR3 is TGCGCCAGCAGCCTGGACAGGGTTGAAGCTTTCTTT.